This T cell receptor beta chain derives from a study of OX40 agonist ivuxolimab in advanced cancers. In germline, CDR1 is SGHRS, CDR2 YFSETQ. The CDR3 loop spans 12 amino acids. Trimming pared 4 bases from V and 12 bases from J, leaving 14 bases between. TCRdb's table, derived via immunoSEQ multiplex PCR, lists solely in-frame clones and lacks some. The data show some 100,000 clones, more than 75% seen once. The chain combines TRBV5-1 with TRBJ2-1; D may be TRBD1 or TRBD2 (6 bases each). This sample comprised CD4+ or CD8+ T cells sorted from blood, obtained in a trial of the OX40 agonist ivuxolimab. The TCR was taken from an adult with an advanced solid tumor such as melanoma, head and neck, liver or kidney cancer. Written as DNA, the CDR3 is TGCGCCAGCAGCCAACCGGAGGGGGTGCAGTTCTTC. Translating it yields CASSQPEGVQFF.